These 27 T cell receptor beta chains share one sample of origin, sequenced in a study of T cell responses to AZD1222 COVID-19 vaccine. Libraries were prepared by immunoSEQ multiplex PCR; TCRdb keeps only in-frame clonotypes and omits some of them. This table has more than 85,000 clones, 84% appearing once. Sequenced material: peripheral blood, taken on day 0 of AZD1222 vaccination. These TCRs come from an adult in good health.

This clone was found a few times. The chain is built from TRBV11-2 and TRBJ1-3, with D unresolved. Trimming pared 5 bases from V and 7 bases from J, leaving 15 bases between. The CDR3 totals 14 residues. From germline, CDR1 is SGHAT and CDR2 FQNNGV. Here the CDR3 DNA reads TGTGCCAGCAGCCCTCCGGGAAGGTTTAACACCATATATTTT. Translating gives CASSPPGRFNTIYF.

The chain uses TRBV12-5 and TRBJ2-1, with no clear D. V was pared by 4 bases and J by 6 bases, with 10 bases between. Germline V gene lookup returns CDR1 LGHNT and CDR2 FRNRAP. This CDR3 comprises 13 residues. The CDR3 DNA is TGTGCTAGTGGTTCCCCCCTCCGCAATGAGCAGTTCTTC. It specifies CASGSPLRNEQFF.

DNA for the CDR3: TGTGCCAGCAGCTTGGCCTCCCGGGAGTCTGAAGCTTTCTTT. Protein sequence: CASSLASRESEAFF. V is TRBV5-4 and J is TRBJ1-1; no clear D gene. This CDR3 comprises 14 residues. Trimming cost V 0 bases and J 6 bases, with 12 bases left between them. Per the germline V gene, CDR1 is SGHNT and CDR2 is YYREEE (reference sequence). The complete variable domain, with remaining parts taken from reference TRBV5-4 and TRBJ1-1, reads ETGVTQSPTHLIKTRGQQVTLRCSSQSGHNTVSWYQQALGQGPQFIFQYYREEENGRGNFPPRFSGLQFPNYSSELNVNALELDDSALYLCASSLASRESEAFFGQGTRLTVV.

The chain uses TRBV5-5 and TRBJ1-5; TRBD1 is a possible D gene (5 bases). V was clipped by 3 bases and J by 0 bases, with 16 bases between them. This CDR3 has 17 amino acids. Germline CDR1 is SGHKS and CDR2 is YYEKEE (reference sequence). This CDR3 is CASSSERGGGSNQPQHF. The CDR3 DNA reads TGTGCCAGCAGCTCTGAGAGGGGTGGTGGTAGCAATCAGCCCCAGCATTTT.

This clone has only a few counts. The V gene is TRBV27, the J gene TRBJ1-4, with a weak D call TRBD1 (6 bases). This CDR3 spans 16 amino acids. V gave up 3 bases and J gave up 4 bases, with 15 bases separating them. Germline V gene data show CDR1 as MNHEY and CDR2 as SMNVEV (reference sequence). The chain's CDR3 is CASSLRAGDYNEKLFF. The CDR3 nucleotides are TGTGCCAGCAGTTTGAGGGCAGGGGACTATAATGAAAAACTGTTTTTT. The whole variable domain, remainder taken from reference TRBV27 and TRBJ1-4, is EAQVTQNPRYLITVTGKKLTVTCSQNMNHEYMSWYRQDPGLGLRQIYYSMNVEVTDKGDVPEGYKVSRKEKRNFPLILESPSPNQTSLYFCASSLRAGDYNEKLFFGSGTQLSVL.

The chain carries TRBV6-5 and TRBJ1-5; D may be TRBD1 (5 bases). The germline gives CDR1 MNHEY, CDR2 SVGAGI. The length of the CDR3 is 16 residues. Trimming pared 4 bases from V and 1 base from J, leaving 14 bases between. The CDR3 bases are TGTGCCAGCAGTTTACTAACAGGATTAAGCAATCAGCCCCAGCATTTT. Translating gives CASSLLTGLSNQPQHF.

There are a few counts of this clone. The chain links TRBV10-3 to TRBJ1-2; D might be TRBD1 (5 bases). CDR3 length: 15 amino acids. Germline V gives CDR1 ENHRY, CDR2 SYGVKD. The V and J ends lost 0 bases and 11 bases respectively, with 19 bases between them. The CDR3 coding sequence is TGTGCCATCAGTGAGTCGATGGTGCCAGGGACTCGTTACACCTTC. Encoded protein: CAISESMVPGTRYTF.

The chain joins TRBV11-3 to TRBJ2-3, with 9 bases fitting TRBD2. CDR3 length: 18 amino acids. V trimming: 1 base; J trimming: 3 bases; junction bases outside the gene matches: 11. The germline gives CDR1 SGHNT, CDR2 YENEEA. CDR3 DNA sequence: TGTGCCAGCAGCTTAGCCCCCCGGTCGGCGGGAGGGACAGATACGCAGTATTTT. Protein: CASSLAPRSAGGTDTQYF.

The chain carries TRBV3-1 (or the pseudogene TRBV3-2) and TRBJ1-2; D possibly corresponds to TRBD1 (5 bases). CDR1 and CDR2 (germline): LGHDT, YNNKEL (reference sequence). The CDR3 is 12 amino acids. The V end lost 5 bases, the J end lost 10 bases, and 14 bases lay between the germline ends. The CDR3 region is CASSDSDSAYTF. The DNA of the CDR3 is TGTGCCAGCAGCGATTCTGACAGCGCCTACACCTTC.

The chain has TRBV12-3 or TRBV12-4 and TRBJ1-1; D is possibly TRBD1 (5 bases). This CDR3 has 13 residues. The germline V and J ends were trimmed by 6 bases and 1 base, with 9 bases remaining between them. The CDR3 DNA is TGTGCCAGCAGCGGTGGGGGGAACACTGAAGCTTTCTTT. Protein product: CASSGGGNTEAFF.

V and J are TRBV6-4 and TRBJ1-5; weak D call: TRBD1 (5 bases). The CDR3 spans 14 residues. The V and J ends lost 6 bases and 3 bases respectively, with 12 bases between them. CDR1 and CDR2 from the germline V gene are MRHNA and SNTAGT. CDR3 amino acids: CASSVDSLNQPQHF. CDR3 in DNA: TGTGCCAGCAGCGTAGACAGCCTCAATCAGCCCCAGCATTTT.

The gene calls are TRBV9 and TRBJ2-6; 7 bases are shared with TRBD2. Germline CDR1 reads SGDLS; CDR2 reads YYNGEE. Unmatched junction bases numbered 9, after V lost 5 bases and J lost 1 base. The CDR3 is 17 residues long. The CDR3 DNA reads TGTGCCAGCAGTAGACGGGAGGCAGGATCTGGGGCCAACGTCCTGACTTTC. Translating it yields CASSRREAGSGANVLTF.

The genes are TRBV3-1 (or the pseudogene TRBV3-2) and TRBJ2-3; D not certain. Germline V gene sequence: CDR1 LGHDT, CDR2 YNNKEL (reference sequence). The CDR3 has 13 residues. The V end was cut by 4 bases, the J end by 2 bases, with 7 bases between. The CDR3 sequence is CASSRLDTDTQYF. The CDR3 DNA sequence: TGTGCCAGCAGCCGCCTCGACACAGATACGCAGTATTTT.

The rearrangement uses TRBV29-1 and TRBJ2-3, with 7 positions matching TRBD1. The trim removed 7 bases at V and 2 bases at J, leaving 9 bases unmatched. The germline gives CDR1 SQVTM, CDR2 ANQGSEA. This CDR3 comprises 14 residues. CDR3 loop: CSGTDRDHTDTQYF. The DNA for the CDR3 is TGCAGCGGAACAGACAGGGATCACACAGATACGCAGTATTTT.

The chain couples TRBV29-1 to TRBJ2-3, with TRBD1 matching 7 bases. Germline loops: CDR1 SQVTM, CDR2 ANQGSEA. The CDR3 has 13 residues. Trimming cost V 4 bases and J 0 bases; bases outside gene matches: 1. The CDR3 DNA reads TGCAGCGTTGCGACAGGGAGCACAGATACGCAGTATTTT. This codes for CSVATGSTDTQYF.

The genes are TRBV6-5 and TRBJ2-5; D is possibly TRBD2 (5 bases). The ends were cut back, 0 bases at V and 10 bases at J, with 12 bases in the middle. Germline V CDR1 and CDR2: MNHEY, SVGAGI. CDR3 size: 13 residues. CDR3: CASSYSNREGQYF. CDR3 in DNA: TGTGCCAGCAGTTACTCAAACCGGGAAGGCCAGTACTTC.

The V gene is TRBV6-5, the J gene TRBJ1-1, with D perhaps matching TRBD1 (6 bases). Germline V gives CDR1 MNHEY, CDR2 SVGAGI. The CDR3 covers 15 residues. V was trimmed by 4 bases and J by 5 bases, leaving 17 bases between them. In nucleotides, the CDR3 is TGTGCCAGCAGTTCGGTTATTGCAGGGGTGACTGAAGCTTTCTTT. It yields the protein CASSSVIAGVTEAFF.

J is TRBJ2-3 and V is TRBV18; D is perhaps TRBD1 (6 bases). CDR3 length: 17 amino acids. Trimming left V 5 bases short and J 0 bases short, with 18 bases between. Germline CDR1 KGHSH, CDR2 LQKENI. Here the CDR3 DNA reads TGTGCCAGCTCAATTGGGGGCAGATCCCCTAGCACAGATACGCAGTATTTT. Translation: CASSIGGRSPSTDTQYF.

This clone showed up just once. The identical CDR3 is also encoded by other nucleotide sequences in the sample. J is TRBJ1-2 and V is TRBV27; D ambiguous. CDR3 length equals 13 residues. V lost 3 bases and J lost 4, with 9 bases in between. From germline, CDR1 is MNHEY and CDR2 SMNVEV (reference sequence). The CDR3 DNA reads TGTGCCAGCAGTTTGGGGTCTGGCTATGGCTACACCTTC. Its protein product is CASSLGSGYGYTF.

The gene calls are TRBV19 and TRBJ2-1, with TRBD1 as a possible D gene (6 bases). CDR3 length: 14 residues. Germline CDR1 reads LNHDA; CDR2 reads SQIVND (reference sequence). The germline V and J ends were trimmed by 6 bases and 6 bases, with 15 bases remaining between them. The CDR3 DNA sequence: TGTGCCAGTAGACAACAGGGTCGGAGCAATGAGCAGTTCTTC. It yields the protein CASRQQGRSNEQFF. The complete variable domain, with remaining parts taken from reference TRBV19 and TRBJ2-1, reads DGGITQSPKYLFRKEGQNVTLSCEQNLNHDAMYWYRQDPGQGLRLIYYSQIVNDFQKGDIAEGYSVSREKKESFPLTVTSAQKNPTAFYLCASRQQGRSNEQFFGPGTRLTVL.

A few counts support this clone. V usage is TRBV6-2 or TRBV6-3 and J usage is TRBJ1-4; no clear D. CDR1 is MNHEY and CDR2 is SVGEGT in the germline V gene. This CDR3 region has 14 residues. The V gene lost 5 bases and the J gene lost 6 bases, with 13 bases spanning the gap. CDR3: CASSETEWHEKLFF. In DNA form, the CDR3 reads TGTGCCAGCAGTGAGACCGAATGGCATGAAAAACTGTTTTTT.

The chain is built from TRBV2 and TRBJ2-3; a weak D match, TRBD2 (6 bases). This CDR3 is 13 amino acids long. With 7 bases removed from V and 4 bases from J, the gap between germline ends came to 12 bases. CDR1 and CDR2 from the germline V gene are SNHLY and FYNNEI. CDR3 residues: CASKIGGADTQYF. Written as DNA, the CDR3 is TGTGCCAGCAAAATTGGAGGGGCAGATACGCAGTATTTT.

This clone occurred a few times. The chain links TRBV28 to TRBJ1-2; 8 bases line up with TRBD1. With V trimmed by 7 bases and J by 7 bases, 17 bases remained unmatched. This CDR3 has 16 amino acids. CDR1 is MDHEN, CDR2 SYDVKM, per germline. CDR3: CASIPHGLQGGSGYTF. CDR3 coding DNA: TGTGCCAGCATCCCTCACGGTTTACAGGGGGGTTCTGGCTACACCTTC.

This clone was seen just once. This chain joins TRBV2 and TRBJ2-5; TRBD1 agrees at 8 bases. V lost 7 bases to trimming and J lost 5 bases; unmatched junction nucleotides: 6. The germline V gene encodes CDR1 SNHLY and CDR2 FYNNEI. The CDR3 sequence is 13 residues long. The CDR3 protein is CASNMDRAETQYF. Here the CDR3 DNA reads TGTGCCAGCAATATGGACAGGGCTGAGACCCAGTACTTC.

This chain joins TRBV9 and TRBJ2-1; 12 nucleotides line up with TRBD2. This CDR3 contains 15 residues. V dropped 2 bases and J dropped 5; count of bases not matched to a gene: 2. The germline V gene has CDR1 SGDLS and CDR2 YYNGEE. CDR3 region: CASSVRTSGNNEQFF. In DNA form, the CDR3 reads TGTGCCAGCAGCGTTAGGACTAGCGGGAACAATGAGCAGTTCTTC.

The CDR3 region has the DNA TGCAGTGCTAGCAAGGACGGCCGGCTCCACTTT. Translation gives CSASKDGRLHF. The chain uses TRBV20-1 and TRBJ1-6; D remains unclear. V was shortened by 3 bases and J by 16 bases, with 13 bases between the two germline ends. This CDR3 region has 11 residues. Germline V lookup: CDR1 DFQATT, CDR2 SNEGSKA (reference sequence).

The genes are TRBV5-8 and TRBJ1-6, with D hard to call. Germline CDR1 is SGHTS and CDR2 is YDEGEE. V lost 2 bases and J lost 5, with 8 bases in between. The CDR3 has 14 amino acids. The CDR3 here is CASSFRTNNSPLHF. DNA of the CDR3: TGTGCCAGCAGCTTCAGGACCAATAATTCACCCCTCCACTTT.